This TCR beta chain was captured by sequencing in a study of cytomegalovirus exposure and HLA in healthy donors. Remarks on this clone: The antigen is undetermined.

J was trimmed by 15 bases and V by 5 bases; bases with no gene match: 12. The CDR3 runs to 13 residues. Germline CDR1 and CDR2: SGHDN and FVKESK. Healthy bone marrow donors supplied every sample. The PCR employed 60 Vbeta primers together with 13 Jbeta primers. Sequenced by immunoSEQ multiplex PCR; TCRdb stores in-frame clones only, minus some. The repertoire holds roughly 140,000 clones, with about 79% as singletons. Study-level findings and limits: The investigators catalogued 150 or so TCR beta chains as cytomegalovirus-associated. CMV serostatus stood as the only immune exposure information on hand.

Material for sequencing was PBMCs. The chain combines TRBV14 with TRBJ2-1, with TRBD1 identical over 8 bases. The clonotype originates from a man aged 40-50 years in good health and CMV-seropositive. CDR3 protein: CASSLYRDRGLFF. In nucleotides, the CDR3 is TGTGCCAGCAGCTTATACCGCGACAGGGGATTGTTCTTC.